This section outlines one T cell receptor (beta chain) sequence together with its context. This clonotype occurred many times. Its antigen remains unidentified. No base qualities exist here, and no much larger clone lies one base off it. This record belongs to a study of T cells in Graves' hyperthyroidism and ophthalmopathy (dated by TCRdb to 2018 to 2020). Study-wide context: Peripheral blood samples were taken at initial diagnosis, before any treatment was given. To identify distinguishing TCR V-J signatures, a discovery cohort of about a hundred patients was used, comprising 40 to 45 with Graves' ophthalmopathy and around 57 with stable Graves' hyperthyroidism. Once sampling was done, hyperthyroidism patients were given methimazole at a starting dose of 30 mg daily, whereas ophthalmopathy patients were given high-dose intravenous methylprednisolone. Prospective prediction of ophthalmopathy was tested in an independent validation cohort consisting of 18 hyperthyroidism patients and about 17 patients who later progressed to ophthalmopathy. TCR Vbeta CDR3 sequencing of approximately 140 peripheral blood samples (approximately 44 ophthalmopathy, 75 to 85 hyperthyroidism and approximately 17 progressor patients) is reported in the paper. The roughly 90 discovery patients were divided at random into training and test sets in a 7:3 ratio. Thyroid tissue and blood T-cell repertoires from several Graves' hyperthyroidism patients were also compared in the study. Overall study outcomes, separate from this receptor: No statistical method was used to fix the sample size in advance, and group allocation was not hidden from the investigators. In cross-validation, a model built on a 13 V-J signature told ophthalmopathy apart from stable hyperthyroidism with 87.88% sensitivity and about 81% specificity, and in testing the same model reached 80%/75%. In validation, the model predicted progression to ophthalmopathy a median of roughly 6.1 months before onset, with approximately 71% sensitivity and 72.22% specificity. Most expanded thyroid clonotypes (frequency above 0.001) were also found in blood, which suggests that blood repertoires may mirror thyroid immune responses.

Graves' hyperthyroidism was defined as stable when no progression to ophthalmopathy occurred over 18 months of follow-up. Hyperthyroidism patients were newly diagnosed, had a disease duration of under 2 months, and were aged 18 to 65 years. Any patient with an uncontrolled infection, another autoimmune disease, pregnancy or lactation was excluded. Diagnoses were established on the basis of clinical symptoms, serum thyroxine and TRAb, thyroid ultrasound, and orbital computed tomography. PBMCs were separated from roughly 9.6 ml of fresh peripheral blood using Ficoll-Paque density gradient centrifugation. Trizol reagent was used to extract total RNA, and RNA quality was then checked on an Agilent 2100 Bioanalyzer. The CDR3 numbers 13 residues from cysteine through phenylalanine. The only DNA kept is the CDR3, 39 bases in frame from the first base. For CDR1 and CDR2, the germline V gene lists ENHRY and SYGVKD. The germline V and J ends show losses of 10 bases and 3 bases respectively, and no gene match explains 6 bases of the junction.

Amplification of TCR beta CDR3 regions was carried out from RNA transcripts. The first round of RT-PCR for the TCR CDR3 was performed with the HTBI primer set and the Qiagen OneStep RT-PCR kit. The libraries were constructed in a second round of multiplex PCR and then size-selected and purified. The libraries were sequenced on an Illumina HiSeq2000 using paired-end 100 bp reads. Under the source paper's analysis protocol: Raw data were processed with SOAPnuke, discarding reads with adapters, uncalled bases, mean Phred below 15, or no exact constant-primer or identifier match. COPE v1.2.5 was used to merge high-quality paired reads, and clonotypes were defined as unique nucleotide sequences. MiTCR v1.1 was used to align clonotypes to the IMGT TRBV, TRBD and TRBJ reference segments. The analysis was restricted to V-J combinations with a frequency above 0.0001, which together covered 99.2% of the repertoires. A TCS score was defined as the ratio between F50 (clonal expansion) and ExV (chaos), using BLOSUM62-based TCRdist between CDR3 peptides within each V-J. Welch's t-statistics and random forest reduced fewer than 600 V-J features to roughly 13, which were used in a naive Bayes classifier (R e1071). TCRdb reworked the public reads: Q25 trimming with fastp, MiXCR clone assembly, productive beta chains retained. Duplicate CDR3 protein sequences are folded into a single record with the most common DNA and genes. The authors' filters were not applied to this entry. A total of hundreds of thousands of distinct CDR3 sequences appear in this sample, roughly 16% of them only once. Less than 4.5% of the sample rests with the top ten.

The source material was blood. This clonotype originated in a woman aged 25 to 39 with Graves' hyperthyroidism. This receptor chain uses TRBV10-3 and TRBJ2-1; TRBD2 matches 7 bases in the middle. The CDR3 amino acid sequence is: CASQGLLYNEQFF. The sequence in DNA is TGTGCCAGCCAGGGACTACTCTACAATGAGCAGTTCTTC.